This T cell receptor beta chain originates from a study of regulatory T cells in long-lasting Graves disease (dated by TCRdb to 2020 to 2022). As for the study more broadly: Patients with newly diagnosed Graves' disease had been on antithyroid drugs for under 3 months. This study used TCR sequencing and RNA sequencing of peripheral blood to compare persistent Graves' disease patients against newly diagnosed Graves' disease patients. A total of about 33 samples underwent TCR sequencing, from about 13 patients with persistent Graves' disease and around 20 patients with newly diagnosed Graves' disease. The study was registered as a clinical trial and conducted in China.

Library construction relied on multiplex PCR. The run used an Illumina HiSeq 4000. TCR beta libraries were built with iRepertoire HTBI primers and Arm-PCR amplification of CDR3 regions. Before sequencing, the PCR products underwent gel purification. Per the authors' processing: Gene usage analysis of CDR3 amino acid clonotypes used the 60 to 75 TRBV and 14 to 15 TRBJ segments found across samples. Filtered high-quality paired reads were merged into contigs using COPE and FqMerger. Contigs were aligned with BLAST to IMGT TRBV, TRBD and TRBJ reference genes, and CDR3 was defined per IMGT. Any clonotype with a frequency above 0.1% was classified as a highly expanded clone. Shannon entropy was used to measure repertoire diversity, and the Gini coefficient was used to measure V-J evenness. A clonotype found in more than one individual was treated as public. The raw public reads went through TCRdb reprocessing: fastp at Q25, MiXCR clone calling, in-frame beta chains kept. Rows are combined by CDR3 protein, so each entry shows the most common genes and DNA. The V and J calls and clone size come from TCRdb's table, not from the authors' own analysis. The sample yields around 450,000 distinct CDR3 sequences; about a sixth were counted once. 10% to 15% of the sample lies in the top ten.

The time point label on this specimen signifies: newly diagnosed GD, antithyroid drugs for less than 3 months. For both TCR sequencing and RNA sequencing, RNA was extracted from PBMCs using TRIzol. Graves' disease was diagnosed according to American Thyroid Association guidelines. Recruitment of patients was carried out at an endocrinology department in Xi'an, China. Each patient gave 9 to 10 milliliters of peripheral blood, collected in an EDTA anticoagulant tube. Ficoll Paque Plus density gradient separation was used to isolate PBMCs, and no further T cell sorting was done. An Agilent 2100 Bioanalyzer and agarose gel were used to check RNA quality, and a NanoDrop 2000 was used to measure RNA concentration. The research as a whole found: Persistent disease showed preferential use of TRBV28, TRBJ1-2 and TRBJ2-5, whereas newly diagnosed disease favored TRBV20-1 and TRBJ2-1. The study examined only peripheral blood because the primary lesion, thyroid tissue, could not be accessed. Persistent Graves' disease patients showed lower TCR Shannon entropy and fewer highly expanded clones than newly diagnosed patients, suggesting clonal expansion. More public clonotypes were shared among persistent patients (approximately 3,000) than among newly diagnosed patients (roughly 1,000). The small sample size was acknowledged by the authors as a limitation that may reduce accuracy. Only the TCR beta chain was sequenced and analyzed.

This clonotype has ten or more counts. Its cognate antigen has yet to be identified. No quality values exist for individual bases; no much larger clone is one base distant. CDR1 is given as SGHTA and CDR2 as FQGTGA, both from the germline V gene. The CDR3 has 13 amino acids, counting the end cysteine and phenylalanine. The entry retains the CDR3 DNA only, 39 bases that are in frame from base 1. V and J are trimmed by 7 bases and 6 bases, and the gene matches miss 5 bases of the junction. The same specimen was also included in a second study, on T cells in Graves' hyperthyroidism and ophthalmopathy. Per the second study: A patient counted as having stable Graves' hyperthyroidism if no progression to ophthalmopathy occurred over 18 months of follow-up. The hyperthyroidism patients were between 18 and 65 years old and newly diagnosed, with a disease duration of less than 2 months. Exclusion was applied to patients with uncontrolled infections, other autoimmune diseases, pregnancy or lactation. Diagnoses relied on clinical symptoms, serum thyroxine and TRAb, thyroid ultrasound and orbital computed tomography. A first-round RT-PCR of the TCR CDR3 used the HTBI primer set with the Qiagen OneStep RT-PCR kit. Blood samples also contained most of the expanded thyroid clonotypes (frequency above 0.001), which suggests that blood repertoires may reflect thyroid immune responses. In cross-validation, a model built on a 13 V-J signature told ophthalmopathy apart from stable hyperthyroidism with under 90% sensitivity and around 84% specificity, and in testing the same model reached 80%/75%. In validation, the model predicted progression to ophthalmopathy a median of about 5.9 months before onset, with roughly 71% sensitivity and 72.22% specificity. TCR V-J signatures able to tell the groups apart were searched for in a discovery cohort of 95 to 100 patients, of whom 40 to 45 had Graves' ophthalmopathy and 55 to 60 had stable Graves' hyperthyroidism. An independent validation cohort of under 20 hyperthyroidism patients and 15 or so patients who later progressed to ophthalmopathy tested prospective prediction of ophthalmopathy. The roughly 100 discovery patients were divided at random into training and test sets in a 7:3 ratio. In more than five Graves' hyperthyroidism patients, the study also compared T-cell repertoires from thyroid tissue with T-cell repertoires from blood. Following sampling, methimazole starting at 30 mg daily was given to hyperthyroidism patients, and high-dose intravenous methylprednisolone was given to ophthalmopathy patients. Libraries were constructed in a second round of multiplex PCR, after which size selection and purification were carried out. The libraries were sequenced on an Illumina HiSeq2000 using paired-end 100 bp reads. SOAPnuke was used to process the raw data, with reads discarded if the reads contained adapters or uncalled bases, had a mean Phred below 15, or lacked an exact constant-primer or identifier match. High-quality paired reads were merged with COPE v1.2.5, and unique nucleotide sequences were defined as clonotypes. Clonotypes were aligned to IMGT TRBV, TRBD and TRBJ reference segments using MiTCR v1.1. The analysis was restricted to V-J combinations with a frequency above 0.0001, which together covered just over 99% of the repertoires. The TCS score was defined as F50 (clonal expansion) divided by E x V (chaos), with BLOSUM62-based TCRdist calculated between CDR3 peptides within each V-J. Welch's t-statistics and random forest reduced roughly 500 V-J features to 10 to 15, which were used in a naive Bayes classifier (R e1071). No statistical method was used to fix the sample size in advance, and group allocation was not hidden from the investigators. TCR Vbeta CDR3 sequencing of 130 to 150 peripheral blood samples (about 45 ophthalmopathy, 75 to 80 hyperthyroidism and roughly 17 progressor patients) is reported in the paper.

Recombination joined TRBV7-3 with TRBJ2-3, with 9 middle bases fitting TRBD2. This specimen was peripheral blood mononuclear cells (PBMCs), taken at new diagnosis, from a patient treated with antithyroid drugs. This sequence was found in a man aged 35 to 55 with Graves disease. Donor details come from another sample of the same person, matched by shared clones. Here is the DNA: TGTGCCAGCACCGGTAGCGGGAGCGATACGCAGTATTTT. Its translation is CASTGSGSDTQYF.